A selection of T cell receptor beta chains follows, all from one sample in a study of blood T cell repertoires in COVID-19. Data came from immunoSEQ multiplex PCR; TCRdb stores just in-frame clones and leaves some out. The top ten clones hold nearly 2% of a sample with about 400,000 clones, 87% of them seen once. Specimen: PBMCs or T cells enriched from blood (not recorded which). The source of these receptors is a young woman with acute COVID-19. Both conserved end residues are part of each CDR3. Fields, in order: V gene, D gene, clone size, J gene, CDR3 protein. D genes are given only for firm matches. Size is stated for part of the rows, as once, few or many counts, or as a class when the clone is expanded.

v_call: TRBV7-9
d_call: -
clone_size: -
j_call: TRBJ1-3
cdr3_aa: CASSHNPQGPVSIYF

v_call: TRBV9
d_call: -
clone_size: once
j_call: TRBJ1-1
cdr3_aa: CASSVATDRVNTEAFF

v_call: TRBV19
d_call: TRBD2
clone_size: once
j_call: TRBJ2-7
cdr3_aa: CASSISRGTYEQYF

v_call: TRBV12-3/TRBV12-4
d_call: -
clone_size: -
j_call: TRBJ1-2
cdr3_aa: CASSFGELYGYTF

v_call: TRBV2
d_call: TRBD1
clone_size: -
j_call: TRBJ1-6
cdr3_aa: CASERDRASHTSF

v_call: TRBV7-2
d_call: -
clone_size: -
j_call: TRBJ1-2
cdr3_aa: CASSLARTASNYGYTF

v_call: TRBV6-2/TRBV6-3
d_call: -
clone_size: -
j_call: TRBJ2-7
cdr3_aa: CASSAGSQGYEQYF

v_call: TRBV5-5
d_call: -
clone_size: -
j_call: TRBJ1-2
cdr3_aa: CASSSREGGAAGYTF

v_call: TRBV6-5
d_call: TRBD1
clone_size: -
j_call: TRBJ1-5
cdr3_aa: CASRGTGQGNQPQHF

v_call: TRBV19
d_call: TRBD1
clone_size: once
j_call: TRBJ2-1
cdr3_aa: CASSNHGQGDLFF

v_call: TRBV6-5
d_call: TRBD1
clone_size: -
j_call: TRBJ2-7
cdr3_aa: CASSPMGQNEQYF

v_call: TRBV29-1
d_call: -
clone_size: -
j_call: TRBJ1-6
cdr3_aa: CSVPGTLNSPLHF

v_call: TRBV19
d_call: -
clone_size: -
j_call: TRBJ1-5
cdr3_aa: CASSRVNQPQHF

v_call: TRBV21-1
d_call: -
clone_size: -
j_call: TRBJ1-1
cdr3_aa: CASSKTGEAEAFF

v_call: TRBV5-6
d_call: TRBD1
clone_size: few
j_call: TRBJ1-6
cdr3_aa: CASSKLTGASSYNSPLHF

v_call: TRBV27
d_call: TRBD1
clone_size: -
j_call: TRBJ1-2
cdr3_aa: CASSTTGTGAYGYTF

v_call: TRBV11-2
d_call: -
clone_size: -
j_call: TRBJ1-1
cdr3_aa: CASSLDQARLGGDTEAFF

v_call: TRBV6-6
d_call: -
clone_size: many
j_call: TRBJ2-4
cdr3_aa: CASRSSLAKNIQYF

v_call: TRBV4-1
d_call: -
clone_size: -
j_call: TRBJ1-1
cdr3_aa: CASSLSPGRTEAFF

v_call: TRBV10-3
d_call: -
clone_size: few
j_call: TRBJ1-1
cdr3_aa: CAISEIQNTEAFF

v_call: TRBV19
d_call: -
clone_size: -
j_call: TRBJ1-1
cdr3_aa: CASSIDRQNTEAFF

v_call: TRBV6-2/TRBV6-3
d_call: -
clone_size: -
j_call: TRBJ2-7
cdr3_aa: CASSYPGYEQYF

v_call: TRBV11-2
d_call: TRBD1
clone_size: -
j_call: TRBJ2-4
cdr3_aa: CASGPQGANIQYF

v_call: TRBV27
d_call: -
clone_size: -
j_call: TRBJ2-3
cdr3_aa: CASSFASLKTDTQYF

v_call: TRBV20-1
d_call: -
clone_size: -
j_call: TRBJ1-1
cdr3_aa: CSTDWEAFF

v_call: TRBV10-2
d_call: -
clone_size: -
j_call: TRBJ1-5
cdr3_aa: CASSEGGRQPQHF

v_call: TRBV29-1
d_call: TRBD1
clone_size: -
j_call: TRBJ2-5
cdr3_aa: CSGSGQGGETQYF

v_call: TRBV14
d_call: -
clone_size: -
j_call: TRBJ2-7
cdr3_aa: CASSQDRTMVAYEQYF

v_call: TRBV30
d_call: -
clone_size: -
j_call: TRBJ1-1
cdr3_aa: CAWIPSGWTEAFF

v_call: TRBV7-9
d_call: -
clone_size: -
j_call: TRBJ2-1
cdr3_aa: CASSLGAEQFF

v_call: TRBV19
d_call: TRBD1
clone_size: -
j_call: TRBJ1-2
cdr3_aa: CASRIIRDRGDYGYTF

v_call: TRBV19
d_call: TRBD1
clone_size: few
j_call: TRBJ2-2
cdr3_aa: CASSILPGTGNPGELFF

v_call: TRBV27
d_call: TRBD1
clone_size: -
j_call: TRBJ1-1
cdr3_aa: CASSGQDRGSGEAFF

v_call: TRBV18
d_call: TRBD1
clone_size: -
j_call: TRBJ1-6
cdr3_aa: CASSPLGQGNSPLHF

v_call: TRBV12-3/TRBV12-4
d_call: -
clone_size: -
j_call: TRBJ2-2
cdr3_aa: CASQNRGFGELFF

v_call: TRBV5-1
d_call: TRBD2
clone_size: -
j_call: TRBJ2-1
cdr3_aa: CASSLDLSSGASSYNEQFF

v_call: TRBV27
d_call: -
clone_size: few
j_call: TRBJ2-7
cdr3_aa: CASSLVGTLSYEQYF

v_call: TRBV20-1
d_call: -
clone_size: -
j_call: TRBJ2-4
cdr3_aa: CSASFQDIQYF

v_call: TRBV19
d_call: -
clone_size: -
j_call: TRBJ2-7
cdr3_aa: CASSGQGGRYEQYF

v_call: TRBV7-9
d_call: -
clone_size: few
j_call: TRBJ1-1
cdr3_aa: CASRAKGWETEAFF

v_call: TRBV5-8
d_call: TRBD1
clone_size: -
j_call: TRBJ2-7
cdr3_aa: CASSLRGTGDYEQYF

v_call: TRBV12-3/TRBV12-4
d_call: -
clone_size: -
j_call: TRBJ2-7
cdr3_aa: CASSYHNSYEQYF

v_call: TRBV5-1
d_call: TRBD1
clone_size: -
j_call: TRBJ2-7
cdr3_aa: CASSLGTGITYEQYF

v_call: TRBV7-8
d_call: TRBD2
clone_size: -
j_call: TRBJ2-7
cdr3_aa: CASSPPTSGRSYEQYF

v_call: TRBV6-5
d_call: -
clone_size: -
j_call: TRBJ2-7
cdr3_aa: CASSHRRSYEQYF

v_call: TRBV3-1/TRBV3-2
d_call: -
clone_size: -
j_call: TRBJ2-7
cdr3_aa: CASSRGAEQYF

v_call: TRBV5-6
d_call: -
clone_size: -
j_call: TRBJ1-2
cdr3_aa: CASSLGATWGKGYTF

v_call: TRBV3-1/TRBV3-2
d_call: TRBD2
clone_size: -
j_call: TRBJ2-1
cdr3_aa: CASSPFSGAAYNEQFF

v_call: TRBV3-1/TRBV3-2
d_call: TRBD1
clone_size: -
j_call: TRBJ2-1
cdr3_aa: CASSPYRDRVNEQFF

v_call: TRBV25-1
d_call: -
clone_size: -
j_call: TRBJ1-1
cdr3_aa: CASSEYSGVGFF

v_call: TRBV6-5
d_call: -
clone_size: -
j_call: TRBJ1-1
cdr3_aa: CASGRQDYNTEAFF

v_call: TRBV6-5
d_call: TRBD2
clone_size: once
j_call: TRBJ2-2
cdr3_aa: CAISGGQSGELFF

v_call: TRBV2
d_call: -
clone_size: -
j_call: TRBJ2-7
cdr3_aa: CASSEASRTYEQYF